The next 11 T cell receptor beta chains were all read from a single sample in a study of blood T cell repertoires in COVID-19 (dated by TCRdb to 2018 to 2021). The library was built by means of the immunoSEQ multiplex PCR assay. TCRdb obtained this table from immuneACCESS and retained in-frame rearrangements with V and J assigned. These tables miss some clones; where compared with another copy, unresolved V genes account for less than half of the shortfall, and the remainder is unexplained. This sample holds around 77,000 clones; around 83% were observed only once. The leading ten clones occupy 5.5% to 8% of the sample. Material: peripheral blood. These receptors were collected from a man aged 30 to 39 with COVID-19, enrolled during active disease.

This clone was recorded only once. V is TRBV29-1 and J is TRBJ1-2; D is undetermined. V was trimmed by 2 bases and J by 6 bases, leaving 16 bases between them. Looked up from germline, CDR1 is SQVTM and CDR2 is ANQGSEA. The CDR3 has 14 residues. The CDR3 is CSVEFGWEENGYTF. CDR3 nucleotides: TGCAGCGTTGAATTCGGCTGGGAGGAGAATGGCTACACCTTC. The whole variable domain, remainder taken from reference TRBV29-1 and TRBJ1-2, is SAVISQKPSRDICQRGTSLTIQCQVDSQVTMMFWYRQQPGQSLTLIATANQGSEATYESGFVIDKFPISRPNLTFSTLTVSNMSPEDSSIYLCSVEFGWEENGYTFGSGTRLTVV.

This clone was seen more than once but under ten times. The chain links TRBV6-5 to TRBJ1-1; the D gene is possibly TRBD1 (6 bases). V was trimmed by 3 bases and J by 7 bases, leaving 12 bases between them. The CDR3 consists of 13 residues. The V gene's germline CDR1 is MNHEY and CDR2 SVGAGI. CDR3 nucleotide sequence: TGTGCCAGCAGTTATCGACAGGCGGGTGAAGCTTTCTTT. The encoded protein is CASSYRQAGEAFF.

This clone was counted a single time. The J gene is TRBJ1-1, the V gene TRBV7-2; D uncertain. Germline-derived CDR1 and CDR2 are SGHTA and FQGNSA. The CDR3 is 14 residues long. The germline V and J ends were trimmed by 5 bases and 8 bases, with 18 bases remaining between them. The CDR3 reads CASSADVAIGEAFF. In DNA, the CDR3 is TGTGCCAGCAGCGCAGATGTAGCGATCGGAGAAGCTTTCTTT.

The chain employs TRBV11-2 and TRBJ2-3; TRBD2 matches 7 bases. Losses at the gene ends were 6 bases for V and 4 bases for J; bases not matched to a gene: 10. The length of the CDR3 is 15 residues. Germline CDR1 reads SGHAT; CDR2 reads FQNNGV. The CDR3 coding sequence is TGTGCCAGCAGATCGAACCGGGGGGTCCCAGATACGCAGTATTTT. Translated, it gives CASRSNRGVPDTQYF.

The chain uses TRBV6-4 and TRBJ2-7; 12 bases map to TRBD2. V was clipped by 2 bases and J by 7 bases; unmatched bases: 9. Germline V gene data show CDR1 as MRHNA and CDR2 as SNTAGT. This CDR3 has 16 amino acids. This chain's CDR3 is CASSDRRLAGVWEQYF. In DNA, the CDR3 is TGTGCCAGCAGTGACCGCAGACTAGCGGGAGTTTGGGAGCAGTACTTC.

The chain employs TRBV28 and TRBJ1-1; D uncertain. V dropped 7 bases and J dropped 10 bases, with 16 bases sitting between them. The CDR3 contains 12 residues. Per germline, CDR1 MDHEN and CDR2 SYDVKM. CDR3: CASTLGGSGAFF. The CDR3 bases are TGTGCCAGCACCCTGGGAGGGAGTGGAGCTTTCTTT.

The chain has TRBV27 and TRBJ2-1; D uncertain. V dropped 2 bases and J dropped 6 bases, with 8 bases sitting between them. The germline gives CDR1 MNHEY, CDR2 SMNVEV (reference sequence). There are 13 residues in the CDR3. CDR3 in amino acids: CASSLIEANEQFF. CDR3 bases: TGTGCCAGCAGTTTAATCGAAGCCAATGAGCAGTTCTTC.

As concerns this clone: This same CDR3 is encoded by further DNA sequences in the sample. The rearrangement uses TRBV7-2 and TRBJ2-7, with 9 bases fitting TRBD2. This CDR3 is 12 amino acids long. Germline trimming cut 4 bases from V and 5 bases from J; bases unmatched to any gene: 0. CDR1 and CDR2 (germline): SGHTA, FQGNSA. CDR3 protein: CASSSSGDEQYF. CDR3 in DNA: TGTGCCAGCAGCTCTAGCGGGGACGAGCAGTACTTC.

The rearrangement links TRBV5-4 to TRBJ2-7, with 8 bases identical to TRBD2. Germline V CDR1 and CDR2: SGHNT, YYREEE (reference sequence). The length of the CDR3 is 17 residues. V shed 4 bases, J shed 0 bases, and the junction held 12 bases outside the gene matches. The CDR3 DNA reads TGTGCCAGCAGCCACGGAGGGGCGGGAGGACTCTCCTACGAGCAGTACTTC. It yields the protein CASSHGGAGGLSYEQYF.

Points on this clone: At one end the junction does not follow the germline gene, possibly because of a read error. The chain carries TRBV20-1 and TRBJ2-7; a weak D match, TRBD1 (5 bases). CDR3 length: 11 residues. Germline V gives CDR1 DFQATT, CDR2 SNEGSKA (reference sequence). The CDR3 is CSARADSAALF. The CDR3 nucleotides read TGCAGTGCTAGAGCTGACAGCGCAGCCCTCTTC.

The chain is built from TRBV28 and TRBJ1-5, with D possibly being TRBD1 (5 bases). The ends were cut back, 5 bases at V and 2 bases at J, with 13 bases in the middle. Germline V gene sequence: CDR1 MDHEN, CDR2 SYDVKM. The CDR3 sequence is 15 residues long. The chain's CDR3 is CASSHAGRGNQPQHF. In DNA, the CDR3 is TGTGCCAGCAGTCATGCCGGCAGGGGCAATCAGCCCCAGCATTTT.